The 8 T cell receptor beta chains listed next were all sequenced from one sample in a study of control samples from healthy donors and cancer patients. The method was immunoSEQ multiplex PCR; TCRdb's version includes in-frame clones alone and lacks a portion of them. This sample has about 120,000 clones, with more than 80% found just once. The material sequenced was blood. The receptors stem from a middle-aged man in good health.

The chain employs TRBV20-1 and TRBJ1-5, with D perhaps TRBD1 (5 bases). Per the germline V gene, CDR1 is DFQATT and CDR2 is SNEGSKA (reference sequence). This CDR3 comprises 14 residues. V dropped 3 bases and J dropped 1 base, with 10 bases sitting between them. The CDR3 spells CSASWGASNQPQHF. The CDR3, as DNA: TGCAGTGCTAGTTGGGGCGCCAGCAATCAGCCCCAGCATTTT.

V and J are TRBV6-2 or TRBV6-3 and TRBJ1-5, with D unclear. Germline V CDR1 and CDR2: MNHEY, SVGEGT. V lost 5 bases and J 0 bases, leaving 23 bases between the germline ends. This CDR3 contains 19 residues. In DNA, the CDR3 is TGTGCCAGCAGTCACCCACCAGGACGGTTACTTTATAGCAATCAGCCCCAGCATTTT. It is translated as CASSHPPGRLLYSNQPQHF.

The V and J genes are TRBV5-1 and TRBJ2-2; a weak D match, TRBD2 (6 bases). The CDR3 is 16 residues long. Germline lookup yields CDR1 SGHRS and CDR2 YFSETQ. Trimming cost V 3 bases and J 1 base, with 13 bases left between them. CDR3 nucleotides: TGCGCCAGCAGCTGGTCCTCGCGGGGGAACACCGGGGAGCTGTTTTTT. Encoded protein: CASSWSSRGNTGELFF.

The chain couples TRBV5-1 to TRBJ2-5, with a tentative D call TRBD1 (6 bases). Between the trimmed V and J ends, which lost 2 bases and 5 bases, there was a span of 13 bases. Germline loops: CDR1 SGHRS, CDR2 YFSETQ. CDR3 length equals 14 residues. The CDR3 sequence: CASSLTGQGETQYF. DNA for the CDR3: TGCGCCAGCAGCTTAACGGGACAAGGCGAGACCCAGTACTTC.

The count of this clone is one. V and J are TRBV6-2 or TRBV6-3 and TRBJ1-1; 9 bases fit TRBD1. V gave up 4 bases and J gave up 0 bases; unmatched junction bases: 6. The CDR3 is made up of 16 amino acids. Per germline, CDR1 MNHEY and CDR2 SVGEGT. The CDR3 region is CASSSGTGMMNTEAFF. In DNA form, the CDR3 reads TGTGCCAGCAGTTCCGGGACAGGGATGATGAACACTGAAGCTTTCTTT.

J is TRBJ1-6 and V is TRBV10-3; D gene ambiguous. CDR1 is ENHRY and CDR2 is SYGVKD in the germline V gene. CDR3 length: 14 residues. V was clipped by 3 bases and J by 7 bases, with 10 bases between them. This CDR3 reads CAISDAVDNSPLHF. The CDR3, as DNA: TGTGCCATCAGTGATGCGGTTGACAATTCACCCCTCCACTTT.

This chain links TRBV5-6 with TRBJ1-1; TRBD1 might be the D (6 bases). This CDR3 spans 16 amino acids. Deletions cut 4 bases from V and 1 base from J, with 17 bases between. The germline V gene has CDR1 SGHDT and CDR2 YYEEEE. As DNA, the CDR3 is TGTGCCAGCAGCCTTCGGGGGGGGCGGAGGAACACTGAAGCTTTCTTT. Its protein product is CASSLRGGRRNTEAFF.

This chain links TRBV5-4 with TRBJ1-1; 10 bases are a match to TRBD1. The CDR3 has 16 residues. The V gene end was trimmed by 4 bases and the J gene end by 4 bases; junction bases not matched to a gene: 10. The V gene's germline CDR1 is SGHNT and CDR2 YYREEE (reference sequence). CDR3 nucleotides: TGTGCCAGCAGCGATCGGGACAGGGGCCGCGGCACTGAAGCTTTCTTT. It codes for CASSDRDRGRGTEAFF.